The next 2 T cell receptor beta chains were all read from a single sample in a study of shared clonotypes between healthy human individuals. Profiling relied on immunoSEQ multiplex PCR, and the TCRdb table lists in-frame clones only, not all of them. The table has approximately 2.4 million clones, more than 90% seen once. Sequencing used naive CD4+ T cells sorted from blood. Subset of the sample: CD45RA+ positively selected. The receptor set was obtained from a man younger than 35 in good health.

The chain has TRBV18 and TRBJ1-1, with 11 nucleotides matching TRBD1. This CDR3 is built from 15 residues. V shed 4 bases and J 5 bases; nucleotides not matched to a gene: 6. From germline, CDR1 is KGHSH and CDR2 LQKENI. CDR3 DNA: TGTGCCAGCTCACAGTCGGACAGGGGGCGAACTGAAGCTTTCTTT. It codes for CASSQSDRGRTEAFF.

In this sample, this clone turned up once. The chain combines TRBV27 with TRBJ2-7, with D unclear. The CDR3 spans 14 residues. CDR1 and CDR2 from the germline V gene are MNHEY and SMNVEV (reference sequence). The V end lost 2 bases, the J end lost 3 bases, and 11 bases lay between the germline ends. In DNA form, the CDR3 reads TGTGCCAGCAGTTTAACCGGGTCCAACTACGAGCAGTACTTC. Translating it yields CASSLTGSNYEQYF.